This T cell receptor beta chain was captured by sequencing in a study of blood T cell repertoires in COVID-19. Method: immunoSEQ multiplex PCR; TCRdb's copy keeps in-frame clones and lacks some. The data show around 140,000 clones, over 80% seen once. The sequence was collected from a man aged 50 to 59 who had recovered from COVID-19. The sample consisted of peripheral blood.

The chain's CDR3 is CASSQDWEGGGYGYTF. CDR3 DNA sequence: TGCGCCAGCAGCCAAGATTGGGAAGGGGGCGGATATGGCTACACCTTC. The genes are TRBV4-1 and TRBJ1-2; 7 bases fit TRBD1. The CDR3 is 16 amino acids. With V trimmed by 0 bases and J by 5 bases, 9 bases remained unmatched. Germline V gene sequence: CDR1 MGHRA, CDR2 YSYEKL.